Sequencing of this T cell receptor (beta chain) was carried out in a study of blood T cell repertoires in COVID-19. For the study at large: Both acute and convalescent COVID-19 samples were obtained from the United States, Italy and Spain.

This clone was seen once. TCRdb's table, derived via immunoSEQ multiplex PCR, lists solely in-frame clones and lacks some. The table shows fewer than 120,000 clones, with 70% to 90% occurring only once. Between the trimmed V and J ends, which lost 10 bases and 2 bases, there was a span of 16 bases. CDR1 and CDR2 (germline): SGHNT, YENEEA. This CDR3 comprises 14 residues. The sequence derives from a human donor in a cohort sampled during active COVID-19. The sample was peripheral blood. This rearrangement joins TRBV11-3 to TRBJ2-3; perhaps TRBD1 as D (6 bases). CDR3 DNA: TGTGCCACCTCAAAGGGGGACCCCACAGATACGCAGTATTTT. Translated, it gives CATSKGDPTDTQYF.